This passage covers 25 T cell receptor beta chains from one sample sequenced in a study of blood T cell repertoires in COVID-19. Clones were sequenced by immunoSEQ multiplex PCR, and TCRdb holds only the in-frame ones, with some missing. This sample has around 270,000 clones; roughly 90% occur once, and the top ten carry about 4.6%. Material for sequencing was peripheral blood. The receptors were gathered from a man in his forties with acute or convalescent COVID-19.

The CDR3 here is CASSLKGTGYEQYF. Here the CDR3 DNA reads TGTGCCAGCAGCTTAAAAGGGACAGGCTACGAGCAGTACTTC. The chain joins TRBV3-1 (or the pseudogene TRBV3-2) to TRBJ2-7; the match to TRBD1 covers 8 bases. The germline CDR1 and CDR2 sequences are LGHDT and YNNKEL (reference sequence). J gave up 3 bases and V 5 bases, and 6 bases lay outside the gene matches. The length of the CDR3 is 14 residues.

This clone was picked up one time. V and J are TRBV14 and TRBJ1-1, with D perhaps matching TRBD1 (5 bases). The CDR3 loop spans 17 amino acids. In germline, CDR1 is SGHDN, CDR2 FVKESK. V shed 4 bases and J shed 5 bases, with 23 bases lying between them. The CDR3 sequence is CASSRDGRVELGTEAFF. The DNA for the CDR3 is TGTGCCAGCAGCCGAGACGGCAGGGTGGAATTGGGAACTGAAGCTTTCTTT.

This chain links TRBV2 with TRBJ1-3; the D gene is possibly TRBD1 (6 bases). The CDR3 is made up of 13 amino acids. V was pared by 7 bases and J by 3 bases, with 10 bases between. CDR1 and CDR2 from the germline V gene are SNHLY and FYNNEI. The CDR3 loop reads CASIRDIGNTIYF. CDR3 nucleotide sequence: TGTGCCAGCATAAGGGACATTGGAAACACCATATATTTT. Together with reference TRBV2 and TRBJ1-3, the CDR3 gives the full variable domain: EPEVTQTPSHQVTQMGQEVILRCVPISNHLYFYWYRQILGQKVEFLVSFYNNEISEKSEIFDDQFSVERPDGSNFTLKIRSTKLEDSAMYFCASIRDIGNTIYFGEGSWLTVV.

The chain has TRBV3-1 (or the pseudogene TRBV3-2) and TRBJ2-1; 11 bases agree with TRBD2. The CDR3 consists of 18 residues. Trimming at V came to 1 base and at J to 4 bases, leaving 9 bases not matched to a gene. Per the germline V gene, CDR1 is LGHDT and CDR2 is YNNKEL (reference sequence). This CDR3 reads CASSQVLSGGAEYNEQFF. In DNA, the CDR3 is TGTGCCAGCAGCCAAGTTCTTAGCGGGGGGGCGGAGTACAATGAGCAGTTCTTC.

The chain links TRBV27 to TRBJ2-1; possibly TRBD1 for D (6 bases). V lost 3 bases and J 8 bases, leaving 8 bases between the germline ends. Germline lookup yields CDR1 MNHEY and CDR2 SMNVEV (reference sequence). This CDR3 spans 12 amino acids. The CDR3 reads CASSFRGYEQFF. Written as DNA, the CDR3 is TGTGCCAGCAGTTTCAGGGGTTATGAGCAGTTCTTC.

For the CDR3, the DNA is TGTGCCACCAGTGATTCCCTTGCCCGCGACAATCAGCCCCAGCATTTT. Encoded protein: CATSDSLARDNQPQHF. J is TRBJ1-5 and V is TRBV24-1; D is unclear. Deletions cut 2 bases from V and 3 bases from J, with 13 bases between. The CDR3 runs to 16 residues. The germline gives CDR1 KGHDR, CDR2 SFDVKD.

In regard to this clone: Different DNA sequences within this sample yield the same CDR3. The chain couples TRBV5-1 to TRBJ1-1; weak D call: TRBD1 (5 bases). The germline gives CDR1 SGHRS, CDR2 YFSETQ. The CDR3 contains 15 residues. Trimming took 0 bases from V and 1 from J, leaving 10 bases between them. CDR3 sequence (DNA): TGCGCCAGCAGCTTGGCCGGGGGGTCGAACACTGAAGCTTTCTTT. Protein sequence: CASSLAGGSNTEAFF.

The chain employs TRBV24-1 and TRBJ1-2, with 9 positions matching TRBD1. Germline CDR1 reads KGHDR; CDR2 reads SFDVKD. With V trimmed by 7 bases and J by 8 bases, 7 bases remained unmatched. The CDR3 loop spans 13 amino acids. CDR3 in amino acids: CATSQQGARGYTF. In DNA form, the CDR3 reads TGTGCCACCAGCCAACAGGGGGCGCGAGGCTACACCTTC.

The rearrangement uses TRBV30 and TRBJ1-3; D remains ambiguous. The V gene lost 0 bases and the J gene lost 4 bases, with 4 bases spanning the gap. There are 12 residues in the CDR3. Germline V gene data show CDR1 as GTSNPN and CDR2 as SVGIG (reference sequence). As DNA, the CDR3 is TGTGCCTGGAGTGTACGGGGAAACACCATATATTTT. Translating gives CAWSVRGNTIYF.

The rearrangement links TRBV27 to TRBJ1-1, with D tentatively TRBD1 (6 bases). The CDR3 has 16 residues. V was shortened by 2 bases and J by 6 bases, with 19 bases between the two germline ends. Per germline, CDR1 MNHEY and CDR2 SMNVEV (reference sequence). The CDR3: CASSLKTGSGVAEAFF. The CDR3, as DNA: TGTGCCAGCAGTTTAAAAACAGGGAGCGGAGTGGCTGAAGCTTTCTTT.

V gene TRBV9 combines with J gene TRBJ2-7; TRBD2 is a possible D gene (6 bases). V lost 0 bases and J lost 3, with 16 bases in between. Germline CDR1 SGDLS, CDR2 YYNGEE. CDR3 length: 16 amino acids. Written as DNA, the CDR3 is TGTGCCAGCAGCGTAGGTGGGCAGGGAGGTATCTACGAGCAGTACTTC. Translation gives CASSVGGQGGIYEQYF.

The chain couples TRBV6-5 to TRBJ2-7; 14 bases agree with TRBD2. The CDR3 sequence is 15 residues long. V gave up 7 bases and J gave up 4 bases; unmatched junction bases: 6. The V gene's germline CDR1 is MNHEY and CDR2 SVGAGI. CDR3 coding DNA: TGTGCCAGCAATCCGACTAGCGGGGGGGCATACGAGCAGTACTTC. It translates to CASNPTSGGAYEQYF.

V usage is TRBV5-1 and J usage is TRBJ1-2; 7 bases agree with TRBD1. Germline V gene lookup returns CDR1 SGHRS and CDR2 YFSETQ. The CDR3 contains 13 residues. With V trimmed by 6 bases and J by 5 bases, 7 bases remained unmatched. CDR3 sequence: CASTGGGGYGYTF. CDR3 DNA sequence: TGCGCCAGCACCGGAGGGGGCGGGTATGGCTACACCTTC.

V and J are TRBV27 and TRBJ1-2; TRBD1 aligns across 8 bases. Germline CDR1 reads MNHEY; CDR2 reads SMNVEV (reference sequence). The CDR3 sequence is 14 residues long. The junction had 4 bases not matched to a gene; V was cut back by 1 base and J by 6 bases. In DNA form, the CDR3 reads TGTGCCAGCAGTTTATACCAGGGGGCTGATGGCTACACCTTC. The encoded protein is CASSLYQGADGYTF.

The rearrangement links TRBV6-6 to TRBJ2-1; the match to TRBD2 covers 9 bases. In germline, CDR1 is MNHNY, CDR2 SVGAGI (reference sequence). The CDR3 sequence is 15 residues long. Trimming at V came to 7 bases and at J to 5 bases, leaving 9 bases not matched to a gene. CDR3 loop: CASTQGLAGNNEQFF. The CDR3 DNA is TGTGCCAGCACCCAGGGTCTAGCGGGGAACAATGAGCAGTTCTTC.

This clone was found once. The J gene is TRBJ2-7, the V gene TRBV28; TRBD2 might be the D (6 bases). V lost 6 bases, J lost 5 bases, and 23 bases lay in between. Germline V CDR1 and CDR2: MDHEN, SYDVKM. The CDR3 contains 16 residues. The DNA of the CDR3 is TGTGCCAGCAGGAACCTGAGGAGGACTAAGAACGACGAGCAGTACTTC. Protein sequence: CASRNLRRTKNDEQYF.

V and J are TRBV5-1 and TRBJ1-1, with a possible D match to TRBD1 (6 bases). Trimming shortened V by 4 bases and J by 0 bases, and 19 bases separated the two germline ends. Germline-derived CDR1 and CDR2 are SGHRS and YFSETQ. This CDR3 comprises 17 residues. CDR3 DNA: TGCGCCAGCAGCCGATGGGGGGGCAGTACCATGAACACTGAAGCTTTCTTT. As protein: CASSRWGGSTMNTEAFF.

DNA for the CDR3: TGTGCCACCAGTGATTTGAGACCGGGACAGGGCTTCGGTGAGCAGTTCTTC. Translated, it gives CATSDLRPGQGFGEQFF. The genes are TRBV24-1 and TRBJ2-1; 9 nucleotides line up with TRBD1. With V trimmed by 0 bases and J by 9 bases, 11 bases remained unmatched. The CDR3 loop spans 17 amino acids. Germline V gene data show CDR1 as KGHDR and CDR2 as SFDVKD.

V and J are TRBV9 and TRBJ2-1; D uncertain. The CDR3 has 14 amino acids. The V gene lost 2 bases and the J gene lost 3 bases, with 9 bases spanning the gap. CDR1 is SGDLS, CDR2 YYNGEE, per germline. The DNA for the CDR3 is TGTGCCAGCAGCGTTTACGGCGGCTACAATGAGCAGTTCTTC. Protein: CASSVYGGYNEQFF.

The chain joins TRBV28 to TRBJ2-3; D is uncertain. Germline CDR1 is MDHEN and CDR2 is SYDVKM. V shed 3 bases and J shed 1 base, with 11 bases lying between them. The CDR3 is 15 residues long. DNA of the CDR3: TGTGCCAGCAGTTTCGCGCACTCGCGCACAGATACGCAGTATTTT. This sequence encodes CASSFAHSRTDTQYF. Based on the CDR3 plus reference TRBV28 and TRBJ2-3, the full variable domain is DVKVTQSSRYLVKRTGEKVFLECVQDMDHENMFWYRQDPGLGLRLIYFSYDVKMKEKGDIPEGYSVSREKKERFSLILESASTNQTSMYLCASSFAHSRTDTQYFGPGTRLTVL.

The rearrangement joins TRBV12-5 to TRBJ2-5; D may be TRBD1 (6 bases). The CDR3 loop spans 15 amino acids. Germline V gives CDR1 LGHNT, CDR2 FRNRAP. V lost 5 bases, J lost 1 base, and 14 bases lay in between. CDR3 in amino acids: CASGPPGAGQETQYF. Here the CDR3 DNA reads TGTGCTAGTGGTCCCCCAGGGGCCGGCCAAGAGACCCAGTACTTC.

DNA of the CDR3: TGCGCCAGCGGCCTACAGGGTGGCATTCAGTACTTC. Amino acids: CASGLQGGIQYF. The chain recombines TRBV5-1 with TRBJ2-4; D is possibly TRBD1 (6 bases). The CDR3 is 12 amino acids. Germline V gene lookup returns CDR1 SGHRS and CDR2 YFSETQ. Trimming left V 7 bases short and J 9 bases short, with 14 bases between.

V is TRBV7-8 and J is TRBJ2-7; 7 positions agree with TRBD1. Germline trimming cut 3 bases from V and 4 bases from J; bases unmatched to any gene: 3. This CDR3 comprises 13 residues. CDR1 is SGHVS and CDR2 is FQNEAQ in the germline V gene. As DNA, the CDR3 is TGTGCCAGCAGCTTGGGGGACAGTTACGAGCAGTACTTC. The encoded protein is CASSLGDSYEQYF.

V usage is TRBV4-1 and J usage is TRBJ2-7, with D possibly being TRBD1 (6 bases). Germline V gives CDR1 MGHRA, CDR2 YSYEKL. This CDR3 has 19 residues. V lost 2 bases and J lost 3, with 26 bases in between. CDR3 DNA sequence: TGCGCCAGCAGCCAACTCACCGCAGGTAGTACCCAGGGGTTCTACGAGCAGTACTTC. Translated: CASSQLTAGSTQGFYEQYF.

The table lists this clone with a count of one. This chain joins TRBV2 and TRBJ1-1, with a tentative D call TRBD1 (6 bases). V lost 4 bases and J 5 bases, leaving 11 bases between the germline ends. Germline CDR1 is SNHLY and CDR2 is FYNNEI. This CDR3 is 13 amino acids long. The CDR3 DNA sequence: TGTGCCAGCAGTGGTATCGGGACAACTGAAGCTTTCTTT. Amino acids: CASSGIGTTEAFF.